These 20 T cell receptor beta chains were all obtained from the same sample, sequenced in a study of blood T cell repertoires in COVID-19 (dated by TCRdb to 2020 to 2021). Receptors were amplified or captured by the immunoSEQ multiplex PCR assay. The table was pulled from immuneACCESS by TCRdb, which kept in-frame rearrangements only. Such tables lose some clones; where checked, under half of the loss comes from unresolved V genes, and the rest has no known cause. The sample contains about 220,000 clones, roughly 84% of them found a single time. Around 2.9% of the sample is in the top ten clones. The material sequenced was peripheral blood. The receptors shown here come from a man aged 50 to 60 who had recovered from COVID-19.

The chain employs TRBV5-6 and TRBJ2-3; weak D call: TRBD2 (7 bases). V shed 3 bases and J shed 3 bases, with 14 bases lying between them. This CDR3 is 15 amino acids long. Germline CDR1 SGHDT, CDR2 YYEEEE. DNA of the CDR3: TGTGCCAGCAGCTCCGGGCGGGGGCGGACAGATACGCAGTATTTT. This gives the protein CASSSGRGRTDTQYF.

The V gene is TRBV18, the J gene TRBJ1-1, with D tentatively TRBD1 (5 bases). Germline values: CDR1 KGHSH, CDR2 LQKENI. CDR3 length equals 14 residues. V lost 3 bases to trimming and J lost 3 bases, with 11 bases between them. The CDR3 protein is CASSPARRDTEAFF. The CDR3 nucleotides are TGTGCCAGCTCACCTGCTCGCAGGGACACTGAAGCTTTCTTT.

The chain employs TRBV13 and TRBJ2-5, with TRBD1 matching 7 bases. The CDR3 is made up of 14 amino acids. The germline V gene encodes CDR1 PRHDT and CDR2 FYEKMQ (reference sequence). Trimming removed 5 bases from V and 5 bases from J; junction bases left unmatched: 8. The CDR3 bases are TGTGCCAGCAGCCCCAGGGGGTACTCTGAGACCCAGTACTTC. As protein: CASSPRGYSETQYF.

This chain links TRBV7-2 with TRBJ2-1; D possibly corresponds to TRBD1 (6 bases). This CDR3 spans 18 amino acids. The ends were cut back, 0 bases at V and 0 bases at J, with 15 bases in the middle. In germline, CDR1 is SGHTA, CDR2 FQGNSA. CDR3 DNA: TGTGCCAGCAGCTTAGCGGGGGCTGGTCCTACCTCCTACAATGAGCAGTTCTTC. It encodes CASSLAGAGPTSYNEQFF. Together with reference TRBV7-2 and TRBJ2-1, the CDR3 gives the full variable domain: GAGVSQSPSNKVTEKGKDVELRCDPISGHTALYWYRQSLGQGLEFLIYFQGNSAPDKSGLPSDRFSAERTGGSVSTLTIQRTQQEDSAVYLCASSLAGAGPTSYNEQFFGPGTRLTVL.

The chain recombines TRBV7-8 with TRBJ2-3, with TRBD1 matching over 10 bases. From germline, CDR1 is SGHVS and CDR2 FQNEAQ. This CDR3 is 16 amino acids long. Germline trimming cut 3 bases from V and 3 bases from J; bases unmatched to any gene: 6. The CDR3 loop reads CASSFSGQGGTDTQYF. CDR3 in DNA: TGTGCCAGCAGCTTTTCTGGACAGGGGGGGACAGATACGCAGTATTTT.

The CDR3 sequence is CASSLYGGQGYSPLHF. CDR3 nucleotides: TGTGCCAGCAGTTTATACGGGGGACAGGGCTATTCACCCCTCCACTTT. V is TRBV28 and J is TRBJ1-6; TRBD1 matches 9 bases. V dropped 1 base and J dropped 8; count of bases not matched to a gene: 6. Germline values: CDR1 MDHEN, CDR2 SYDVKM. The CDR3 extends over 16 amino acids.

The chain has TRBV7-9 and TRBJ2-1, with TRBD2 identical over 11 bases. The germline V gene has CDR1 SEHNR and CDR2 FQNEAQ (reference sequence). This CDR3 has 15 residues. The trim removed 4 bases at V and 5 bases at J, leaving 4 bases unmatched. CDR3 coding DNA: TGTGCCAGCAGCTCAGGGACTAGCGGTAACAATGAGCAGTTCTTC. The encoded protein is CASSSGTSGNNEQFF.

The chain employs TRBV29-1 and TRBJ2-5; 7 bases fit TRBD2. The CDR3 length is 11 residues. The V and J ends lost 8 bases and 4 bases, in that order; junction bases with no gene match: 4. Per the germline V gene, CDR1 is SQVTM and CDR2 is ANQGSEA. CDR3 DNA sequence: TGCAGCAAGCGGGACGGAGAGACCCAGTACTTC. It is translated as CSKRDGETQYF.

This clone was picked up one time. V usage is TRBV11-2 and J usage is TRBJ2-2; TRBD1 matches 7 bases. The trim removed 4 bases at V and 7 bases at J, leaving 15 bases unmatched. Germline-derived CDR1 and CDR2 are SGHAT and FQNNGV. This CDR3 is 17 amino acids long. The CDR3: CASSSRGTALSGGELFF. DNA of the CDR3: TGTGCCAGCAGCTCACGAGGGACAGCTCTGTCGGGCGGGGAGCTGTTTTTT.

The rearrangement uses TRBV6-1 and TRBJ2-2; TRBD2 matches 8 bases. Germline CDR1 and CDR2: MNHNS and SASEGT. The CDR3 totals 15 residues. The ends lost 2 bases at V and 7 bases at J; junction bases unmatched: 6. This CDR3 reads CASSENSGSRGELFF. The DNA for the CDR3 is TGTGCCAGCAGTGAAAACAGCGGGAGTCGCGGGGAGCTGTTTTTT.

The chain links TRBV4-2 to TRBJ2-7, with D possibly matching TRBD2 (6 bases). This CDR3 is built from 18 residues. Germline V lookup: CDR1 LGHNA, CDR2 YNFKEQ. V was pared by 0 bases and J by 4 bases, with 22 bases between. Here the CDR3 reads CASSQEDLGRSSEYEQYF. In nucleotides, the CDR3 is TGTGCCAGCAGCCAAGAAGATCTAGGACGGTCTAGCGAGTACGAGCAGTACTTC.

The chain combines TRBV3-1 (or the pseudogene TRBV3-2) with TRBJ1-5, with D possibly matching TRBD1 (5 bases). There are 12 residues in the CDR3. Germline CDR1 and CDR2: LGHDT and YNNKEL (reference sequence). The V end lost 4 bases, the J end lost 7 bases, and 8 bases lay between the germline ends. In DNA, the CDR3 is TGTGCCAGCAGCCGGGGACTACAGCCCCAGCATTTT. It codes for CASSRGLQPQHF.

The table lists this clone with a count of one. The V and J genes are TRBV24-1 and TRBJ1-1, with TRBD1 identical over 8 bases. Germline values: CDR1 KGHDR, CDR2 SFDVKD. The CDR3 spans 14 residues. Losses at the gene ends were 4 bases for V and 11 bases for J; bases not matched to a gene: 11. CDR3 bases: TGTGCCACCAGTGACCGGACAGGGCTCATTGGCGCTTTCTTT. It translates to CATSDRTGLIGAFF.

Here the CDR3 DNA reads TGTGCCAGCAGTTTGTATGCCTCCCTCGGGGAAAAACTGTTTTTT. Its translation is CASSLYASLGEKLFF. The chain uses TRBV28 and TRBJ1-4; D ambiguous. Deletions cut 3 bases from V and 8 bases from J, with 16 bases between. The CDR3 has 15 amino acids. Germline CDR1 reads MDHEN; CDR2 reads SYDVKM.

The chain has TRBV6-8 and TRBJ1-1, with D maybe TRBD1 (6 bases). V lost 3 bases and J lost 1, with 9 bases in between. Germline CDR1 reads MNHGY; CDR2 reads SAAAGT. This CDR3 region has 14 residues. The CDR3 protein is CASSYRTENTEAFF. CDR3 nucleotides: TGTGCCAGCAGTTATCGGACAGAGAACACTGAAGCTTTCTTT.

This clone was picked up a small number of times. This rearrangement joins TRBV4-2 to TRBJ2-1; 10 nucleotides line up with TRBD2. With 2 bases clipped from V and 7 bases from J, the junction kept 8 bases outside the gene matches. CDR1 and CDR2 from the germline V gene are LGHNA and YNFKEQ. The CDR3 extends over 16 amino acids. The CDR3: CASSQPVAGGSNEQFF. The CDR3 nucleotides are TGTGCCAGCAGCCAACCCGTAGCGGGAGGCTCAAATGAGCAGTTCTTC.

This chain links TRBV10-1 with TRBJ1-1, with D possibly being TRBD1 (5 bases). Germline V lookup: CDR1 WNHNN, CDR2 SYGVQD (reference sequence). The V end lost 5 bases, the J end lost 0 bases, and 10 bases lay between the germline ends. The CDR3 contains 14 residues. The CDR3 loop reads CASSPGGLNTEAFF. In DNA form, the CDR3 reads TGCGCCAGCAGTCCGGGGGGATTGAACACTGAAGCTTTCTTT.

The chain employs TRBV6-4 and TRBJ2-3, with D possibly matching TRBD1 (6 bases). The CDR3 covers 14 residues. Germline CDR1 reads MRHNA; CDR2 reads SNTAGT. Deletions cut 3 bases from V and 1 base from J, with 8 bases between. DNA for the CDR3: TGTGCCAGCAGTGAGGCAGGGGGCACAGATACGCAGTATTTT. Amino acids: CASSEAGGTDTQYF.

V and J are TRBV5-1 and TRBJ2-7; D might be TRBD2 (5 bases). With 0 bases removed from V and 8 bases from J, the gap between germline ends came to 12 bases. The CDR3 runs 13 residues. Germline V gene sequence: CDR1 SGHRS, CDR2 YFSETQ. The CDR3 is CASSLVGEFKQYF. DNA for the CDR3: TGCGCCAGCAGCTTGGTCGGGGAGTTTAAGCAGTACTTC.

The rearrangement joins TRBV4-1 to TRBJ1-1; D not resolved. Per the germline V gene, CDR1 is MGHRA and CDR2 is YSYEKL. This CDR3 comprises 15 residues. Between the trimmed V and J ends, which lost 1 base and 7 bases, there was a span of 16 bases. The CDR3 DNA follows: TGCGCCAGCAGCCAAGTGGCGGGAGGGTATATTGAAGCTTTCTTT. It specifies CASSQVAGGYIEAFF.